This is a list of T cell receptor beta chains from one sample in a study of radiotherapy plus CTLA-4 blockade in lung cancer. TCRdb's copy holds only in-frame clones and misses some; the assay was immunoSEQ multiplex PCR. The table has tens of thousands of clones, 70% to 75% seen once. This specimen was peripheral blood, taken from a patient treated with radiotherapy plus ipilimumab. These receptors were taken from a human donor with non-small cell lung cancer whose response to radiotherapy plus ipilimumab could not be evaluated. CDR3s include the opening cysteine and the closing phenylalanine or tryptophan. The order of the fields is V gene, D gene, J gene, clone size, CDR3 DNA, CDR3 protein. A D gene is named only where the DNA matches it firmly. Some rows mark clone size as missing; the rest say once, few, many or name a class of expanded clone.

TRBV2	TRBD1	TRBJ1-4	once	TGTGCCAGTAAGGGACAGGGGGATGAAAAACTGTTTTTT	CASKGQGDEKLFF
TRBV7-9	NA	TRBJ2-7	NA	TGTGCCAGCAGCCCAGGACAAGCGTCCTACGAGCAGTACTTC	CASSPGQASYEQYF
TRBV5-1	TRBD2	TRBJ2-7	NA	TGCGCCAGCAGCATTAGCGGGAGGGGCTCCTACGAGCAGTACTTC	CASSISGRGSYEQYF
TRBV5-5	TRBD2	TRBJ2-2	NA	TGTGCCAGCAGCTCCCGGGGTAGCGGGAGGACGGGCGGGGAGCTGTTTTTT	CASSSRGSGRTGGELFF
TRBV9	NA	TRBJ2-1	once	TGTGCCAGCAGCGCGGACGGAGGAGGCTACAATGAGCAGTTCTTC	CASSADGGGYNEQFF
TRBV7-9	TRBD2	TRBJ2-3	few	TGTGCCACTCCAGCGGGAGACAGGACGCAGTATTTT	CATPAGDRTQYF
TRBV2	NA	TRBJ1-2	NA	TGTGCCAGCAGTGTCGCACAGGGCTACACCTTC	CASSVAQGYTF
TRBV5-6	NA	TRBJ2-1	NA	TGTGCCAGCAGCCTGTGGGGGGATGAGCAGTTCTTC	CASSLWGDEQFF
TRBV5-1	TRBD1	TRBJ2-7	NA	TGCGCCAGCAGCCAACCCGGGACAGGGTCCCACGAGCAGTACTTC	CASSQPGTGSHEQYF
TRBV11-3	TRBD2	TRBJ2-1	NA	TGTGCCAGCAGCTTAGTAGCGGGAGTCAACGAGCAGTTCTTC	CASSLVAGVNEQFF